These 10 T cell receptor beta chains share one sample of origin, sequenced in a study of shared clonotypes between healthy human individuals. Sequenced by immunoSEQ multiplex PCR; TCRdb stores in-frame clones only, minus some. The repertoire includes 2 million to 2.5 million clones, over 90% of them detected once, and about 0.41% sits in the top ten. The sample taken for sequencing was naive CD4+ T cells from PBMCs. Stated subset: CD45RA+ positively selected. The receptors derive from a man younger than 30 in good health. Some clones in this sample may be carry-over from other donors' samples.

The chain uses TRBV11-2 and TRBJ2-1; 7 bases fit TRBD2. The CDR3 loop spans 18 amino acids. Germline V lookup: CDR1 SGHAT, CDR2 FQNNGV. With 2 bases clipped from V and 2 bases from J, the junction kept 12 bases outside the gene matches. The CDR3 region has the DNA TGTGCCAGCAGCTTACAGCTCCGGCGGGAGCGCACCTACAATGAGCAGTTCTTC. It encodes CASSLQLRRERTYNEQFF.

This clone was counted once. This chain links TRBV7-2 with TRBJ2-7; 8 bases are shared with TRBD1. The length of the CDR3 is 15 residues. Germline V CDR1 and CDR2: SGHTA, FQGNSA. V shed 0 bases, J shed 3 bases, and the junction held 4 bases outside the gene matches. The CDR3, as DNA: TGTGCCAGCAGCTTAGCCCAGGGGGCCTTCTACGAGCAGTACTTC. It encodes CASSLAQGAFYEQYF. Looking up the rest from reference TRBV7-2 and TRBJ2-7 gives the full variable domain: GAGVSQSPSNKVTEKGKDVELRCDPISGHTALYWYRQSLGQGLEFLIYFQGNSAPDKSGLPSDRFSAERTGGSVSTLTIQRTQQEDSAVYLCASSLAQGAFYEQYFGPGTRLTVT.

This sequence joins TRBV14 and TRBJ1-1; D gene ambiguous. Germline lookup yields CDR1 SGHDN and CDR2 FVKESK. There are 13 residues in the CDR3. Trimming stripped 4 bases from V and 4 bases from J, with 10 bases between. CDR3 amino acids: CASSRLLGTEAFF. CDR3 coding DNA: TGTGCCAGCAGCCGCCTCTTGGGCACTGAAGCTTTCTTT.

V gene TRBV18 combines with J gene TRBJ2-2; a possible D gene is TRBD1 (5 bases). The CDR3 has 15 residues. Trimming removed 3 bases at V and 1 base at J, with 9 bases between. Germline CDR1 and CDR2: KGHSH and LQKENI. The CDR3 sequence: CASSPLTENTGELFF. In DNA, the CDR3 is TGTGCCAGCTCACCTCTGACAGAGAACACCGGGGAGCTGTTTTTT. The variable domain in full, completed from reference TRBV18 and TRBJ2-2, reads NAGVMQNPRHLVRRRGQEARLRCSPMKGHSHVYWYRQLPEEGLKFMVYLQKENIIDESGMPKERFSAEFPKEGPSILRIQQVVRGDSAAYFCASSPLTENTGELFFGEGSRLTVL.

CDR3 protein: CASNPWQASNQPQHF. The CDR3 bases are TGTGCCAGCAACCCGTGGCAGGCTAGCAATCAGCCCCAGCATTTT. The rearrangement uses TRBV28 and TRBJ1-5; no firm D call. The V end lost 7 bases, the J end lost 0 bases, and 13 bases lay between the germline ends. This CDR3 has 15 amino acids. Germline assignment: CDR1 MDHEN and CDR2 SYDVKM.

This rearrangement joins TRBV6-5 to TRBJ2-2; D perhaps matches TRBD1 (7 bases). V dropped 6 bases and J dropped 7 bases, with 15 bases sitting between them. Looked up from germline, CDR1 is MNHEY and CDR2 is SVGAGI. The CDR3 consists of 14 residues. The DNA for the CDR3 is TGTGCCAGCAGGAAGCCAGGGGGGCACGGGGAGCTGTTTTTT. This encodes CASRKPGGHGELFF.

The chain carries TRBV6-1 and TRBJ2-1, with D unresolved. Germline lookup yields CDR1 MNHNS and CDR2 SASEGT. Trimming left V 2 bases short and J 1 base short, with 12 bases between. CDR3 length: 16 amino acids. In nucleotides, the CDR3 is TGTGCCAGCAGTGAAATCTGGGTTGGATCCTACAATGAGCAGTTCTTC. It codes for CASSEIWVGSYNEQFF.

The chain is built from TRBV10-3 and TRBJ2-7, with TRBD2 identical over 8 bases. Looked up from germline, CDR1 is ENHRY and CDR2 is SYGVKD. V lost 2 bases and J lost 5; bases outside the gene matches: 2. This CDR3 is 13 amino acids long. In DNA form, the CDR3 reads TGTGCCATCAGTGAGACGGGAGGGCACGAGCAGTACTTC. Its protein product is CAISETGGHEQYF.

This rearrangement joins TRBV7-9 to TRBJ1-5; 7 positions agree with TRBD1. CDR1 and CDR2 (germline): SEHNR, FQNEAQ (reference sequence). The CDR3 runs 15 residues. Losses at the gene ends were 5 bases for V and 1 base for J; bases not matched to a gene: 5. The CDR3 sequence is CASSKWDSSNQPQHF. In DNA form, the CDR3 reads TGTGCCAGCAGCAAATGGGACAGCAGCAATCAGCCCCAGCATTTT. The full variable domain, rest sourced from reference TRBV7-9 and TRBJ1-5, is DTGVSQNPRHKITKRGQNVTFRCDPISEHNRLYWYRQTLGQGPEFLTYFQNEAQLEKSRLLSDRFSAERPKGSFSTLEIQRTEQGDSAMYLCASSKWDSSNQPQHFGDGTRLSIL.

The rearrangement links TRBV11-1 to TRBJ2-7; D gene uncertain. The CDR3 totals 14 residues. CDR1 and CDR2 (germline): SGHAT, FQDESV (reference sequence). V lost 5 bases and J lost 2, with 13 bases in between. The CDR3 DNA follows: TGTGCCAGCAGCCCCCTCCGGGCGCCCTACGAGCAGTACTTC. Translated: CASSPLRAPYEQYF.